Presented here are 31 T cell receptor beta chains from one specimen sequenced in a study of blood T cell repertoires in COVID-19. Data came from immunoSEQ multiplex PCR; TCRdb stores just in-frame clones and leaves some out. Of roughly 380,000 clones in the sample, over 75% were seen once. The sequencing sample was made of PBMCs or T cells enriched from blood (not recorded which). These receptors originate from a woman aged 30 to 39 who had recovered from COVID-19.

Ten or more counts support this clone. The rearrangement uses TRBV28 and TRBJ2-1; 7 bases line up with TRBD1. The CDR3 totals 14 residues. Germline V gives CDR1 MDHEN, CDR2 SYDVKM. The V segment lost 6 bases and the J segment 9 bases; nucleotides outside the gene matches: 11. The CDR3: CASRPGGIVGEQFF. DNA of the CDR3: TGTGCCAGCAGGCCAGGGGGTATTGTCGGTGAGCAGTTCTTC.

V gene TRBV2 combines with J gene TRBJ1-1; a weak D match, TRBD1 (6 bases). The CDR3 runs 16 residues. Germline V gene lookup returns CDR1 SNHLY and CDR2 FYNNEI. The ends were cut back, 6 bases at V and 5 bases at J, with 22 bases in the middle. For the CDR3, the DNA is TGTGCCAGCAGGGCCCGGACAGTGCCTTCAGGGACTGAAGCTTTCTTT. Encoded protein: CASRARTVPSGTEAFF.

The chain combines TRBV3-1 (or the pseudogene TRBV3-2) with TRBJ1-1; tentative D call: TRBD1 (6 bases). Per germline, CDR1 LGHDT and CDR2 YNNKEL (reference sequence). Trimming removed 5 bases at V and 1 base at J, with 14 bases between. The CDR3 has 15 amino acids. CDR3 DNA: TGTGCCAGCAGCTTTCAACTACAGGGGAACACTGAAGCTTTCTTT. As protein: CASSFQLQGNTEAFF.

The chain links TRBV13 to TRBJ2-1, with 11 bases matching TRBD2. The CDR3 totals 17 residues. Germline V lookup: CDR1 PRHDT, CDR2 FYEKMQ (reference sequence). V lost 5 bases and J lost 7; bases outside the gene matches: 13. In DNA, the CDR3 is TGTGCCAGCAGCCCCTATGGGACTAGCGGAGATTGGAATGAGCAGTTCTTC. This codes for CASSPYGTSGDWNEQFF.

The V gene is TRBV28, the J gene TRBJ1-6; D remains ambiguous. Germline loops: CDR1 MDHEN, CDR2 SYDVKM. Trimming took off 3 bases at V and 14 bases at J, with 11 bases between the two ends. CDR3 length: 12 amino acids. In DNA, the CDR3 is TGTGCCAGCAGTTTCCTTTTCGCGGCCCTCCACTTT. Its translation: CASSFLFAALHF.

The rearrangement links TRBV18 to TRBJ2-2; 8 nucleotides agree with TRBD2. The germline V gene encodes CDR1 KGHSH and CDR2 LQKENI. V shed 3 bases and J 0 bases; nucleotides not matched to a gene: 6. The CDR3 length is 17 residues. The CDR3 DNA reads TGTGCCAGCTCACCGCGCATAGCGGGGTCGAACACCGGGGAGCTGTTTTTT. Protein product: CASSPRIAGSNTGELFF.

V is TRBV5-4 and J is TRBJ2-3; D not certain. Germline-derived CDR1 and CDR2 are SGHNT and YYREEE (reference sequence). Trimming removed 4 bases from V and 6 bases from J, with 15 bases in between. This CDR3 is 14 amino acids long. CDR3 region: CASSPLPVLDTQYF. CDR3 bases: TGTGCCAGCAGCCCCCTCCCCGTATTGGATACGCAGTATTTT.

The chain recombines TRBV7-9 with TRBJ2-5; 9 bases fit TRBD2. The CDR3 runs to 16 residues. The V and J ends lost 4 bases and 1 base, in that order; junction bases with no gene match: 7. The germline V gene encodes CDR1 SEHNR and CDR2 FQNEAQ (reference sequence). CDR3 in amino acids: CASSSWTSDRQETQYF. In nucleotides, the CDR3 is TGTGCCAGCAGCTCATGGACTAGCGACCGCCAAGAGACCCAGTACTTC.

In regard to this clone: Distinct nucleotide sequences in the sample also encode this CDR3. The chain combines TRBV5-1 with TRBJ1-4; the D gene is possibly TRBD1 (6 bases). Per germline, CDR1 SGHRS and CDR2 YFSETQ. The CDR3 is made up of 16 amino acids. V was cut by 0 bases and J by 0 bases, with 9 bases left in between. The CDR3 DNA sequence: TGCGCCAGCAGCTTGGTAGGGGGAGCAACTAATGAAAAACTGTTTTTT. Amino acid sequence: CASSLVGGATNEKLFF.

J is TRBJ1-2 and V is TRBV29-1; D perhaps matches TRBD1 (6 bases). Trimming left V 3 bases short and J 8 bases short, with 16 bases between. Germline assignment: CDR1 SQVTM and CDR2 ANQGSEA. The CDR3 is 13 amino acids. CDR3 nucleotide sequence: TGCAGCGTTGATGCCCAGGGGACGCGCGGCTACACCTTC. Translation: CSVDAQGTRGYTF.

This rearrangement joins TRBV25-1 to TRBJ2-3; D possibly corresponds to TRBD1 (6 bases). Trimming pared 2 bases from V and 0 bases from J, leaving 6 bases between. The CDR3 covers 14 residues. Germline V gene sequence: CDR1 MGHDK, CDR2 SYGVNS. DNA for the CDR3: TGTGCCAGCAGTGAAGGGGGCAGCACAGATACGCAGTATTTT. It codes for CASSEGGSTDTQYF.

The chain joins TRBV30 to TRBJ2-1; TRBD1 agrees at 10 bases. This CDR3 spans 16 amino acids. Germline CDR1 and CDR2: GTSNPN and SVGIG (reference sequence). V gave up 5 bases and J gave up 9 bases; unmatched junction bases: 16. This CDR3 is CAWENPGQGKWGEQFF. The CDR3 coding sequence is TGTGCCTGGGAGAATCCGGGACAGGGGAAGTGGGGTGAGCAGTTCTTC.

CDR3 amino acids: CASSLYGTAYEQYF. The CDR3 nucleotides read TGCGCCAGCAGCTTATACGGGACTGCGTACGAGCAGTACTTC. V is TRBV5-1 and J is TRBJ2-7; TRBD2 is a possible D gene (6 bases). CDR3 length: 14 amino acids. V was shortened by 2 bases and J by 4 bases, with 13 bases between the two germline ends. Looked up from germline, CDR1 is SGHRS and CDR2 is YFSETQ.

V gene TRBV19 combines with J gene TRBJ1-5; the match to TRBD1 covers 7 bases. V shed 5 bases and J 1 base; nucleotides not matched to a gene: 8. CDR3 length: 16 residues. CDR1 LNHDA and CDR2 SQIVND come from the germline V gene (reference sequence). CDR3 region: CASSENRGPSNQPQHF. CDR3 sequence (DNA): TGTGCCAGTAGTGAAAACAGGGGTCCCAGCAATCAGCCCCAGCATTTT. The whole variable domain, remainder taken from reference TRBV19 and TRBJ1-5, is DGGITQSPKYLFRKEGQNVTLSCEQNLNHDAMYWYRQDPGQGLRLIYYSQIVNDFQKGDIAEGYSVSREKKESFPLTVTSAQKNPTAFYLCASSENRGPSNQPQHFGDGTRLSIL.

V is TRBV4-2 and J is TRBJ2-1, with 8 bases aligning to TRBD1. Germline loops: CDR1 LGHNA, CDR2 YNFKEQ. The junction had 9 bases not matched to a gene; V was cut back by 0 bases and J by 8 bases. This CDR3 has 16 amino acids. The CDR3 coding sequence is TGTGCCAGCAGCCAAGATCGACAGGGGTATAGGGATGAGCAGTTCTTC. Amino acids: CASSQDRQGYRDEQFF.

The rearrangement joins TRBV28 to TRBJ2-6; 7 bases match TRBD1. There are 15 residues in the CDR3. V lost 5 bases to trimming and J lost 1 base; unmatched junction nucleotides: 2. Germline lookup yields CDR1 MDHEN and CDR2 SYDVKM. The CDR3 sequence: CASSEDRSGANVLTF. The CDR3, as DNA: TGTGCCAGCAGTGAGGACAGGTCTGGGGCCAACGTCCTGACTTTC.

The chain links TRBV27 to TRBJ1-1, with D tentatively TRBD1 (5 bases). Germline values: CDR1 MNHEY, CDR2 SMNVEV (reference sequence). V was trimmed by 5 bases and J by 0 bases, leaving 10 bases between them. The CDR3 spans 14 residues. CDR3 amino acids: CASSTTAMNTEAFF. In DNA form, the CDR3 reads TGTGCCAGCAGTACGACAGCCATGAACACTGAAGCTTTCTTT.

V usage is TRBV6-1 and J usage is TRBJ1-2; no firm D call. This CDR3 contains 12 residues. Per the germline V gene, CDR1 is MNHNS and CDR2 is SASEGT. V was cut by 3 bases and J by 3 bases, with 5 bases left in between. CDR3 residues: CASSDGYYGYTF. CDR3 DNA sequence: TGTGCCAGCAGTGACGGTTACTATGGCTACACCTTC.

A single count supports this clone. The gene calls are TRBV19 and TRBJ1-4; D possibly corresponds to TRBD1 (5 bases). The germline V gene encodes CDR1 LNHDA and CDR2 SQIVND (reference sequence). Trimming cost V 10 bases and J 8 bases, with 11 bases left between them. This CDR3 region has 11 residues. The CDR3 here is CATFGGEKLFF. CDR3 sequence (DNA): TGTGCCACCTTCGGGGGGGAAAAACTGTTTTTT.

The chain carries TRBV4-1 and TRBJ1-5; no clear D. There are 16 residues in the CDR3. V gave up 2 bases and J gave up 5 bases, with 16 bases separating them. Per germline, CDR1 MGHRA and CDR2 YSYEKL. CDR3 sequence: CASSQKFWEGDQPQHF. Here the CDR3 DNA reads TGCGCCAGCAGCCAAAAGTTCTGGGAGGGAGATCAGCCCCAGCATTTT.

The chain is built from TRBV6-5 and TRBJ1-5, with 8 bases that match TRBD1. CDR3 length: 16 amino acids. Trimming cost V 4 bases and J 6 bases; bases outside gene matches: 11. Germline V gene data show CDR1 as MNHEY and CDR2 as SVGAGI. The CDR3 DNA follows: TGTGCCAGCAGTTCCCAGGGGGCCGGATGGGCTCAGCCCCAGCATTTT. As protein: CASSSQGAGWAQPQHF.

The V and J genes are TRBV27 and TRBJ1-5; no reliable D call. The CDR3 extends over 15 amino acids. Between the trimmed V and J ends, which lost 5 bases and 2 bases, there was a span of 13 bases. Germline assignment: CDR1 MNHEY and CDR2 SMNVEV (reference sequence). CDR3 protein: CASSPQAFRNQPQHF. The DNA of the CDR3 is TGTGCCAGCAGTCCCCAGGCCTTCCGCAATCAGCCCCAGCATTTT.

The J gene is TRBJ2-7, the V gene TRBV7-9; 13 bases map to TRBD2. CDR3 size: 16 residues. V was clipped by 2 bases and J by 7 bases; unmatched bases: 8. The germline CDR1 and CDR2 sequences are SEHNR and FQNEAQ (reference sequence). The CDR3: CASSLSGLAGAKEQYF. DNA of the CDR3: TGTGCCAGCAGCTTATCAGGACTAGCGGGGGCTAAAGAGCAGTACTTC.

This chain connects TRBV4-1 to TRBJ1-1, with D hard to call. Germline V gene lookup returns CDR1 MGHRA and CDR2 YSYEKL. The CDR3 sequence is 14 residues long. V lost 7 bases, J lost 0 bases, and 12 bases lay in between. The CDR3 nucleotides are TGCGCCAGCACCCAGCATAACATGAACACTGAAGCTTTCTTT. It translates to CASTQHNMNTEAFF.

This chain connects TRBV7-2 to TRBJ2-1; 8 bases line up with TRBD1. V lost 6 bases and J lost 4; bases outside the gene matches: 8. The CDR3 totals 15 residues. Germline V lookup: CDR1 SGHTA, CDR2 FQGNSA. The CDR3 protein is CASRGRQGLYNEQFF. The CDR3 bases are TGTGCCAGCAGGGGGAGACAGGGGCTGTACAATGAGCAGTTCTTC.

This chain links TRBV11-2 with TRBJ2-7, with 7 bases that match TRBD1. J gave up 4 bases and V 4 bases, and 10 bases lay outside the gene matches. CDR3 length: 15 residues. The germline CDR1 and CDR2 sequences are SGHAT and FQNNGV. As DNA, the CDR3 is TGTGCCAGCAGCTCCCTTGACAGGGCCCGGTACGAGCAGTACTTC. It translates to CASSSLDRARYEQYF.

The CDR3 DNA is TGTGCCAGCTCGACAGGGTTCAATCAGCCCCAGCATTTT. Protein sequence: CASSTGFNQPQHF. This rearrangement joins TRBV28 to TRBJ1-5, with 7 nucleotides matching TRBD1. The V and J ends lost 8 bases and 3 bases, in that order; junction bases with no gene match: 4. Germline loops: CDR1 MDHEN, CDR2 SYDVKM. This CDR3 comprises 13 residues.

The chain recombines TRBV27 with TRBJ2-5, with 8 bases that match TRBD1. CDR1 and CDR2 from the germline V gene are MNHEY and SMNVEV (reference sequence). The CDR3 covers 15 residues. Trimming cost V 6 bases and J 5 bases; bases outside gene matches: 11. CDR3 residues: CASRPATGVGETQYF. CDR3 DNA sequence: TGTGCCAGCAGACCCGCGACAGGGGTTGGGGAGACCCAGTACTTC.

CDR3 in amino acids: CASCPSSGSGADTQYF. DNA for the CDR3: TGTGCCAGCTGTCCGTCAAGCGGGAGTGGCGCAGATACGCAGTATTTT. This chain uses TRBV6-6 with TRBJ2-3; 8 positions agree with TRBD2. V was pared by 8 bases and J by 4 bases, with 14 bases of the junction left unmatched. This CDR3 contains 16 residues. From germline, CDR1 is MNHNY and CDR2 SVGAGI (reference sequence).

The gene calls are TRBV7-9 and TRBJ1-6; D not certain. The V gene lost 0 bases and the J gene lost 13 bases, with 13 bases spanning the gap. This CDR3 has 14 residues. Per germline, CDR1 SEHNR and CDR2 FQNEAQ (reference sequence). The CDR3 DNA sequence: TGTGCCAGCAGCTTAGCGCGGGCGAGCGGGCCCCTCCACTTT. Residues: CASSLARASGPLHF. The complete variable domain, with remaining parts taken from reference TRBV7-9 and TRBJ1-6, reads DTGVSQNPRHKITKRGQNVTFRCDPISEHNRLYWYRQTLGQGPEFLTYFQNEAQLEKSRLLSDRFSAERPKGSFSTLEIQRTEQGDSAMYLCASSLARASGPLHFGNGTRLTVT.

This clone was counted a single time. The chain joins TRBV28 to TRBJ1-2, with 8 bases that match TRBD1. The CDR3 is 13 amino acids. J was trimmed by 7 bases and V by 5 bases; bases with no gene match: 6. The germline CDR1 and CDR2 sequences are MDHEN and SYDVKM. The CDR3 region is CASSPPDRGGYTF. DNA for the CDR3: TGTGCCAGCAGTCCACCCGACAGGGGTGGCTACACCTTC.